This T cell receptor beta chain was captured by sequencing in a study of beta chain features in type 1 diabetes. The V and J ends lost 4 bases and 6 bases respectively, with 14 bases between them. Looked up from germline, CDR1 is SGHDT and CDR2 is YYEEEE. The CDR3 length is 14 residues. Study-wide findings and caveats: The study notes PCR might favor shorter templates equally in patients and controls. Patients with type 1 diabetes showed fewer VDJ junction insertions and more deletions.

This clone was found a few times. Its antigen is not known. The entirety of the isolated RNA underwent reverse transcription, so expressed TCRB transcripts were sequenced. Data came from immunoSEQ multiplex PCR; TCRdb stores just in-frame clones and leaves some out. This table has some 500,000 clones, 10% to 12% appearing once. The chain has TRBV5-6 and TRBJ2-4; no reliable D call. The sequenced sample consisted of naive CD4+ T cells from blood. The sequence was obtained from a young woman in good health. In DNA, the CDR3 is TGTGCCAGCAGCGCGCGGCTCAGAGGAAACATTCAGTACTTC. Translation: CASSARLRGNIQYF.